This T cell receptor (beta chain) came from a study of OX40 agonist ivuxolimab in advanced cancers. TCRdb keeps only in-frame clones here, not all; method: immunoSEQ multiplex PCR. The table includes over 40,000 clones, around 85% detected once. CDR3 length: 15 residues. Germline CDR1 is MNHEY and CDR2 is SMNVEV (reference sequence). V lost 4 bases to trimming and J lost 0 bases, with 10 bases between them. The genes are TRBV27 and TRBJ2-1; D is ambiguous. The sequence was collected from an adult with an advanced solid tumor such as melanoma, head and neck, liver or kidney cancer. The source material was CD4+ or CD8+ T cells sorted from blood, sampled in a trial of the OX40 agonist ivuxolimab. The CDR3, as DNA: TGTGCCAGCAGTTCCTCTATGGGCTCCTACAATGAGCAGTTCTTC. This translates into CASSSSMGSYNEQFF.